These T cell receptor beta chains were read from a single sample in a study of T cell changes during pregnancy in multiple sclerosis. Sequenced by immunoSEQ multiplex PCR; TCRdb stores in-frame clones only, minus some. The table includes about 50,000 clones, approximately 94% detected once. Sequencing was performed on CD8+ T cells from peripheral blood mononuclear cells, taken in the first trimester of pregnancy. The receptors here all came from a female donor with multiple sclerosis, enrolled in a pregnancy study. Each CDR3 is given with its conserved first and last residue. The order of the fields is J gene, V gene, D gene, clone size, CDR3 length, CDR3 DNA, CDR3 protein. The D gene is left open where the match is weak. A clone size is listed for some rows: how often the clone was seen (once, few, many), or a class if it is expanded.

J: TRBJ2-1; V: TRBV7-3; D: TRBD2; size: .; length: 15; DNA: TGTGCCAGCAGCTTATCAGCGGGGGGGCGGGGTGAGCAGTTCTTC; CDR3: CASSLSAGGRGEQFF
J: TRBJ1-1; V: TRBV5-4; D: .; size: .; length: 15; DNA: TGTGCCAGCAGCTTGGCCGCCGGCAGGCGAACTGAAGCTTTCTTT; CDR3: CASSLAAGRRTEAFF
J: TRBJ2-1; V: TRBV28; D: TRBD2; size: .; length: 18; DNA: TGTGCCAGCAGTTGGGGAGGTAGCGGGAGAAAGCCCTACAATGAGCAGTTCTTC; CDR3: CASSWGGSGRKPYNEQFF
J: TRBJ2-7; V: TRBV29-1; D: TRBD1; size: .; length: 14; DNA: TGCAGCGTTGAAGAGACAGGGGGCACTTACGAGCAGTACTTC; CDR3: CSVEETGGTYEQYF
J: TRBJ1-1; V: TRBV4-2; D: .; size: .; length: 13; DNA: TGTGCCAGCAGCCAAGCAGGGAACACTGAAGCTTTCTTT; CDR3: CASSQAGNTEAFF
J: TRBJ2-7; V: TRBV11-2; D: TRBD2; size: .; length: 16; DNA: TGTGCCAGCAGCTTAGACGGTAGCGGGACCTCCTACGAGCAGTACTTC; CDR3: CASSLDGSGTSYEQYF
J: TRBJ1-1; V: TRBV12-5; D: .; size: .; length: 14; DNA: TGTGCTAGTGGTCCTTTGGGGCTGGGAACTGAAGCTTTCTTT; CDR3: CASGPLGLGTEAFF
J: TRBJ2-5; V: TRBV30; D: .; size: .; length: 14; DNA: TGTGCCTGGACCCCAGGGGCCCGACAAGAGACCCAGTACTTC; CDR3: CAWTPGARQETQYF
J: TRBJ2-7; V: TRBV5-1; D: TRBD2; size: .; length: 13; DNA: TGCGCCAGCACTCTGGGCGGGGGGCACGAGCAGTACTTC; CDR3: CASTLGGGHEQYF
J: TRBJ1-6; V: TRBV4-2; D: TRBD1; size: .; length: 17; DNA: TGTGCCAGCAGCCATGAAGGGTATGACAGGGGAAATTCACCCCTCCACTTT; CDR3: CASSHEGYDRGNSPLHF
J: TRBJ2-7; V: TRBV6-1; D: .; size: .; length: 14; DNA: TGTGCCAGCAGTGACAACAGGGGAGGCCACGAGCAGTACTTC; CDR3: CASSDNRGGHEQYF
J: TRBJ2-7; V: TRBV5-1; D: TRBD1; size: .; length: 15; DNA: TGCGCCAGCAGCCCCCGACAGGGGGGGTCCTACGAGCAGTACTTC; CDR3: CASSPRQGGSYEQYF
J: TRBJ2-2; V: TRBV7-9; D: TRBD2; size: few; length: 14; DNA: TGTGCCAGCAGCCCTCCCAGCGGGGGCGGGGAGCTGTTTTTT; CDR3: CASSPPSGGGELFF
J: TRBJ2-7; V: TRBV28; D: TRBD2; size: .; length: 16; DNA: TGTGCCAGCAGTCCCATCACTAGCGGGAGAGCTTACGAGCAGTACTTC; CDR3: CASSPITSGRAYEQYF
J: TRBJ2-5; V: TRBV11-2; D: TRBD2; size: once; length: 15; DNA: TGTGCCAGCACCCCACCCTTAGCGGGAGCGGAGACCCAGTACTTC; CDR3: CASTPPLAGAETQYF
J: TRBJ2-3; V: TRBV5-1; D: TRBD1; size: .; length: 15; DNA: TGCGCCAGCAGCACCGGACAGGGCTTCACAGATACGCAGTATTTT; CDR3: CASSTGQGFTDTQYF
J: TRBJ1-1; V: TRBV19; D: .; size: .; length: 14; DNA: TGTGCCAGTAGTATCGGACACCAGAACACTGAAGCTTTCTTT; CDR3: CASSIGHQNTEAFF
J: TRBJ2-1; V: TRBV27; D: TRBD2; size: .; length: 16; DNA: TGTGCCAGCAGCCCGACAGCGGGACTAGCGGTTAATGAGCAGTTCTTC; CDR3: CASSPTAGLAVNEQFF
J: TRBJ1-2; V: TRBV11-2; D: .; size: once; length: 17; DNA: TGTGCCAGCAGCGCCGCTTATTTAGGGGCAGGGGCAGAAGGCTACACCTTC; CDR3: CASSAAYLGAGAEGYTF
J: TRBJ2-5; V: TRBV28; D: TRBD1; size: .; length: 14; DNA: TGTGCCAGCAGTTTAGAAGGGGGCGGAGAGACCCAGTACTTC; CDR3: CASSLEGGGETQYF
J: TRBJ1-6; V: TRBV4-1; D: .; size: .; length: 21; DNA: TGCGCCAGCAGCCAAGAAGAGGGAGGCAGGTTGGTATCGTCCTATAATTCACCCCTCCACTTT; CDR3: CASSQEEGGRLVSSYNSPLHF
J: TRBJ1-3; V: TRBV29-1; D: .; size: .; length: 14; DNA: TGCAGCCGAAAAGCGGGTCGCTCTGGAAACACCATATATTTT; CDR3: CSRKAGRSGNTIYF
J: TRBJ1-1; V: TRBV9; D: .; size: few; length: 14; DNA: TGTGCCAGCAGCGTAGTAGGGGGAAACACTGAAGCTTTCTTT; CDR3: CASSVVGGNTEAFF
J: TRBJ1-3; V: TRBV7-9; D: .; size: .; length: 15; DNA: TGTGCCAGCAGTTTCGGGTTACACTCTGGAAACACCATATATTTT; CDR3: CASSFGLHSGNTIYF
J: TRBJ2-6; V: TRBV30; D: .; size: .; length: 12; DNA: TGTGCCTGGCAGAACATGGCCAACGTCCTGACTTTC; CDR3: CAWQNMANVLTF
J: TRBJ1-5; V: TRBV7-8; D: .; size: .; length: 18; DNA: TGTGCCAGCAGCCTCAACCGACCCGTCCGAGGGAGCAATCAGCCCCAGCATTTT; CDR3: CASSLNRPVRGSNQPQHF
J: TRBJ2-5; V: TRBV7-2; D: .; size: .; length: 15; DNA: TGTGCCAGCAGCTTAGGTGGGGGCATCCAAGAGACCCAGTACTTC; CDR3: CASSLGGGIQETQYF
J: TRBJ2-6; V: TRBV18; D: TRBD1; size: once; length: 16; DNA: TGTGCCAGCTCACCCGGGACAGGGGGGGAGGCCAACGTCCTGACTTTC; CDR3: CASSPGTGGEANVLTF
J: TRBJ1-5; V: TRBV7-9; D: .; size: once; length: 14; DNA: TGTGCCAGCAGCCCGGGTACGGGGGGGCAGCCCCAGCATTTT; CDR3: CASSPGTGGQPQHF
J: TRBJ2-7; V: TRBV7-9; D: .; size: .; length: 15; DNA: TGTGCCAGCAGCTACCCACAGGGGGGGATCTACGAGCAGTACTTC; CDR3: CASSYPQGGIYEQYF
J: TRBJ1-1; V: TRBV7-9; D: .; size: .; length: 16; DNA: TGTGCCAGCAGCGATTCACCTAGGGAGGGGGGGACTGAAGCTTTCTTT; CDR3: CASSDSPREGGTEAFF
J: TRBJ2-2; V: TRBV4-3; D: TRBD2; size: .; length: 16; DNA: TGCGCCAGCAGCCAAGATCGGCGGGGGGGCTTGGGGGAGCTGTTTTTT; CDR3: CASSQDRRGGLGELFF
J: TRBJ1-3; V: TRBV28; D: .; size: .; length: 15; DNA: TGTGCCAGCAGTCCGCCGGCCGGGATCGGAAACACCATATATTTT; CDR3: CASSPPAGIGNTIYF
J: TRBJ2-7; V: TRBV7-9; D: TRBD2; size: .; length: 15; DNA: TGTGCCAGCAGCTTAGAGCCTAGCGGTGCCTACGAGCAGTACTTC; CDR3: CASSLEPSGAYEQYF
J: TRBJ2-7; V: TRBV11-2; D: TRBD2; size: .; length: 12; DNA: TGTGCCAGCAGACTAGCGAACTACGAGCAGTACTTC; CDR3: CASRLANYEQYF
J: TRBJ2-5; V: TRBV29-1; D: .; size: .; length: 14; DNA: TGCAGCGTTGATAGCGGTTGGGGTCAAGAGACCCAGTACTTC; CDR3: CSVDSGWGQETQYF
J: TRBJ1-4; V: TRBV5-1; D: TRBD1; size: .; length: 15; DNA: TGCGCCAGCAGCTCACGTGGGCAGGGGGGTGAAAAACTGTTTTTT; CDR3: CASSSRGQGGEKLFF
J: TRBJ1-2; V: TRBV19; D: .; size: .; length: 13; DNA: TGTGCCAGTAGTATAGATAACTTTAATGGCTACACCTTC; CDR3: CASSIDNFNGYTF
J: TRBJ1-1; V: TRBV28; D: .; size: .; length: 14; DNA: TGTGCCAGCAGTTTGCATGGAGCGGGATCTGAAGCTTTCTTT; CDR3: CASSLHGAGSEAFF
J: TRBJ2-5; V: TRBV5-1; D: .; size: .; length: 16; DNA: TGCGCCAGCAGCCTCACGGTCCTAACCTCCCAAGAGACCCAGTACTTC; CDR3: CASSLTVLTSQETQYF